Included here is one T cell receptor (beta chain) sequence, with context. What antigen it recognizes has not been identified. No quality values exist for individual bases; no much larger clone is one base distant. The CDR3 starts with the cysteine, ends with the phenylalanine, and has 14 residues. Kept here is only the CDR3 DNA, which spans 42 bases and is read in frame from base 1. Trimming takes 5 bases off V and 4 bases off J; junction bases not matched to a gene: 5. Via the germline V gene, CDR1 is MGHRA and CDR2 YSYEKL. TCRbeta CDR3 regions were amplified from genomic DNA using the immunoSEQ Assay, a bias-controlled multiplex PCR. Concerning the study's data processing: The number of nucleated cells in each sample was estimated from the amplification of reference gene primers within the assay. To quantify the absolute abundance of each unique TCRbeta CDR3 rearrangement, sequence reads were collapsed and filtered. For each sample, productive Simpson clonality was calculated as the square root of Simpson's diversity index across productive rearrangements. TCRdb retrieved this table from immuneACCESS and kept in-frame rearrangements only. Not all clones are present; in checked studies, unresolved V genes account for under half, and no reason is known for the remainder. V and J calls plus clone size are reproduced from that table; the DNA served to infer D and trimming. The sample yields 90,000 to 120,000 clones; around 86% were counted once. The ten biggest clones cover about 15% of the sample.

This sample is drawn from a study of blood T cell repertoires in COVID-19 (dated by TCRdb to 2018 to 2020). Regarding the study in general: Samples from collaborators originated in the United States, Italy and Spain and spanned both the acute and convalescent phases of COVID-19. The prospective study material was composed of cDNA or gDNA derived from T cells, B-cell-depleted T cells, or PBMCs. The dataset comprised deeply sampled blood TCRbeta repertoires from subjects exposed to, actively infected with, or recovered from COVID-19. The repertoires were released in a freely available public database intended as a resource for research on the immune response to SARS-CoV-2. The samples were drawn from two sources: the first 160 participants of the ongoing ImmuneRACE study, and over 950 subjects contributed by 6 global collaborators. Sample metadata almost always included a de-identified subject ID, COVID-19 status, age in years and sex. Where available, HLA class I and class II types were obtained from metadata supplied by the sample provider rather than from assay-based typing.

Results the study describes overall, beyond this receptor: The quantity of clinical and demographic metadata differed by source and by participant and was supplied without curation.

Whole blood was collected in K2EDTA tubes by collaborating institutions according to the institutions' own protocols. Collaborator samples were shipped for TCRbeta analysis as frozen whole blood, isolated PBMCs, or DNA extracted from either sample type. This TCR came from a man aged 50-60 years with acute or convalescent COVID-19. This chain is built from TRBV4-1 and TRBJ2-3; 8 bases in the middle match TRBD2. The sequenced sample was peripheral blood. The DNA sequence follows: TGCGCCAGCAGCGAGCGGGAGTGGGCAGATACGCAGTATTTT. Translated, it gives CASSEREWADTQYF.